These 5 T cell receptor beta chains share one sample of origin, sequenced in a study of T-cell reconstitution after alpha-beta-depleted transplantation in children. Using unique molecular identifiers, the investigators prepared the TCRbeta library. MiXCR was run by TCRdb on the PCR reads, yielding one entry per CDR3 protein. The profile shows 200,000 to 250,000 distinct CDR3 sequences, about 9.6% of them singletons. The input for sequencing was PBMCs from the stem cell graft donor, taken from the stem cell graft. The receptor set was obtained from a human donor who donated a stem cell graft to a child with SCID.

The table lists this clonotype with many counts. The rearrangement uses TRBV4-1 and TRBJ1-5; D gene ambiguous. Germline CDR1 and CDR2: MGHRA and YSYEKL. V was cut by 0 bases and J by 9 bases, with 9 bases left in between. The CDR3 is 13 amino acids. The CDR3 protein is CASSQDLGSPQHF. The CDR3 coding sequence is TGCGCCAGCAGCCAAGATCTAGGGTCGCCCCAGCATTTT.

This clonotype was observed at least ten times. The genes are TRBV7-8 and TRBJ2-7; D might be TRBD1 (6 bases). This CDR3 has 13 residues. Looked up from germline, CDR1 is SGHVS and CDR2 is FQNEAQ. The V end was cut by 5 bases, the J end by 6 bases, with 14 bases between. The CDR3 here is CASSAYRESEQYF. The CDR3 DNA follows: TGTGCCAGCAGCGCCTACAGGGAATCCGAGCAGTACTTC.

This clonotype showed up many times. The gene calls are TRBV12-3 or TRBV12-4 and TRBJ2-4; TRBD2 aligns across 13 bases. CDR3 length equals 15 residues. After removal of 7 bases from V and 4 bases from J, the junction contained 4 bases not matched to a gene. The CDR3 here is CASTMGLAGKNIQYF. The CDR3 bases are TGTGCCAGCACCATGGGACTAGCGGGGAAAAACATTCAGTACTTC.

Ten or more counts support this clonotype. The gene calls are TRBV2 and TRBJ2-7; 9 positions agree with TRBD1. The CDR3 has 16 residues. Germline assignment: CDR1 SNHLY and CDR2 FYNNEI. The V gene end was trimmed by 6 bases and the J gene end by 5 bases; junction bases not matched to a gene: 14. The CDR3 region has the DNA TGTGCCAGCAGACTCACCTCGGGGACAGGGTCGGACGAGCAGTACTTC. Translating gives CASRLTSGTGSDEQYF.

There are many counts of this clonotype. The chain has TRBV7-2 and TRBJ2-4; 10 bases agree with TRBD2. This CDR3 contains 16 residues. Germline lookup yields CDR1 SGHTA and CDR2 FQGNSA. V lost 6 bases, J lost 1 base, and 6 bases stayed unmatched. CDR3 in DNA: TGTGCCAGCAGTTCCACTAGCGGGGCGGCCAAAAACATTCAGTACTTC. Translated: CASSSTSGAAKNIQYF.